These 17 T cell receptor beta chains were sequenced from one sample in a study of T cell clonality in common variable immunodeficiency. The repertoire was sequenced with immunoSEQ multiplex PCR; TCRdb's copy has only in-frame clones and lacks some. The sample was found to contain about 47,000 clones, and every one recurs. The sample consisted of peripheral blood mononuclear cells. The receptors originated from a person between 18 and 69 years old in good health.

This clone has a count of ten or more. The DNA ends 3 residues before the CDR3 does, and the rest of the CDR3 is filled in from the germline J gene. This chain joins TRBV19 and TRBJ2-3; the match to TRBD2 covers 13 bases. Unmatched junction bases numbered 6, after V lost 6 bases and J lost 3 bases. CDR3 size: 16 residues. Germline V gene data show CDR1 as LNHDA and CDR2 as SQIVND (reference sequence). The CDR3 protein is CASRTTSGRVTDTQYF. The covered CDR3 bases are TGTGCCAGTAGGACAACTAGCGGGAGGGTAACAGATACG.

At least ten counts were recorded for this clone. The CDR3 goes on 3 residues after the read ends, and that part is filled in from the germline J gene. The J gene is TRBJ2-5, the V gene TRBV19; D remains unclear. V was cut by 3 bases and J by 3 bases, with 2 bases left in between. The CDR3 length is 11 residues. The germline V gene has CDR1 LNHDA and CDR2 SQIVND (reference sequence). CDR3 region: CASSIKETQYF. CDR3 bases read: TGTGCCAGTAGTATTAAAGAGACC.

This clone was seen many times. Its ends do not fully match the called genes, so a read error is possible. The observed sequence ends 3 residues before the CDR3 terminus, with the missing tail filled in from the germline J gene. V gene TRBV7-7 combines with J gene TRBJ2-5; tentatively, D is TRBD1 (5 bases). Germline V CDR1 and CDR2: SSHAT, FNYEAQ (reference sequence). The CDR3 is 14 amino acids. The CDR3 loop reads CASSRTGNQETQYF. Partial CDR3 DNA: TGTGCTAGCAGCCGAACAGGAAACCAAGAGACC. The full variable domain, completed using reference TRBV7-7 and TRBJ2-5, is GAGVSQSPRYKVTKRGQDVTLRCDPISSHATLYWYQQALGQGPEFLTYFNYEAQPDKSGLPSDRFSAERPEGSISTLTIQRTEQRDSAMYRCASSRTGNQETQYFGPGTRLLVL.

This clone was detected ten times or more. Read data end 3 residues before the CDR3 end; the end is taken from the germline J gene. The V and J genes are TRBV29-1 and TRBJ2-7, with D possibly matching TRBD1 (5 bases). The V gene's germline CDR1 is SQVTM and CDR2 ANQGSEA. Trimming pared 4 bases from V and 0 bases from J, leaving 10 bases between. The CDR3 is 13 amino acids. CDR3 region: CSVVQADSYEQYF. The DNA read from the CDR3 is TGCAGCGTTGTACAGGCTGACTCCTACGAG.

This clone was observed many times. The read ends 3 residues shy of where the CDR3 ends; the end is completed using the germline J gene. The genes are TRBV7-3 and TRBJ1-1; weak D call: TRBD1 (5 bases). V lost 0 bases and J lost 5, with 19 bases in between. Germline V gene lookup returns CDR1 SGHTA and CDR2 FQGTGA. This CDR3 spans 17 amino acids. CDR3 protein: CASSLTSGVGGKTEAFF. The covered CDR3 bases are TGTGCCAGCAGCTTAACAAGCGGGGTCGGGGGGAAAACTGAA.

This clone was seen at least ten times. The read ends 3 residues before the CDR3 terminus; that terminus is restored from the germline J gene. The J gene is TRBJ1-1, the V gene TRBV18; a weak D match, TRBD1 (5 bases). Germline V gene lookup returns CDR1 KGHSH and CDR2 LQKENI. The length of the CDR3 is 13 residues. The CDR3 DNA, read in part, is TGTGCCAGCTCACCACTTGTCGAGGGGATA. This codes for CASSPLVEGI. The whole CDR3 protein reads CASSPLVEGIAFF.

The table lists this clone with many counts. The read comes to an end 3 residues before the CDR3 does, leaving the germline J gene to fill in the end. The rearrangement uses TRBV5-1 and TRBJ2-1; 8 bases map to TRBD2. Germline CDR1 and CDR2: SGHRS and YFSETQ. CDR3 length: 15 amino acids. J lost 2 bases, V lost 4 bases, and 5 bases had no gene match. CDR3 DNA, as far as it was read: TGCGCCAGCAGCGTTAGCGGGAACACCTACAATGAG. Residues: CASSVSGNTYNE. The whole CDR3 sequence reads CASSVSGNTYNEQFF.

This clone came up many times. The CDR3 goes on 3 residues after the read ends, and that part is filled in from the germline J gene. The chain is built from TRBV20-1 and TRBJ1-2, with 9 bases identical to TRBD1. V trimming: 4 bases; J trimming: 7 bases; junction bases outside the gene matches: 4. The CDR3 is made up of 12 amino acids. CDR1 DFQATT and CDR2 SNEGSKA come from the germline V gene (reference sequence). CDR3 DNA, as far as it was read: TGCAGTGCTATCCGGGACAGGGTTGGC. Encoded protein: CSAIRDRVG. The complete CDR3 reads CSAIRDRVGYTF.

This clone has ten or more counts. CDR3 DNA, as far as it was read: TGTGCCACTACGGGACTAGCGGGATCCTACGAG. Translating it yields CATTGLAGSYE. The CDR3 in full is CATTGLAGSYEQYF. This chain connects TRBV6-2 or TRBV6-3 to TRBJ2-7; 13 bases agree with TRBD2. The CDR3 end lies 3 residues beyond the end of the read and is filled in from the germline J gene. J gave up 1 base and V 10 bases, and 4 bases lay outside the gene matches. CDR3 length: 14 amino acids. CDR1 and CDR2 (germline): MNHEY, SVGEGT.

This clone was picked up many times. The read comes to an end 3 residues before the CDR3 does, leaving the germline J gene to fill in the end. This chain joins TRBV13 and TRBJ2-5; tentative D call: TRBD2 (6 bases). CDR3 length: 16 residues. The V gene's germline CDR1 is PRHDT and CDR2 FYEKMQ (reference sequence). V lost 1 base and J 2 bases, leaving 14 bases between the germline ends. The CDR3 is CASSLVQGGGQETQYF. CDR3 DNA, as far as it was read: TGTGCCAGCAGCTTAGTTCAAGGTGGAGGGCAAGAGACC.

This clone has a count of ten or more. The read ends 3 residues early relative to the CDR3; the germline J gene fills the gap. The gene calls are TRBV30 and TRBJ2-7, with TRBD1 as a possible D gene (5 bases). Germline-derived CDR1 and CDR2 are GTSNPN and SVGIG (reference sequence). Trimming removed 6 bases at V and 3 bases at J, with 15 bases between. This CDR3 spans 13 amino acids. The CDR3 sequence: CACSRVASYEQYF. Partial CDR3 DNA: TGTGCCTGTTCCAGGGTTGCCAGCTACGAG.

This clone was picked up many times. The sequenced fragment ends 3 residues before the CDR3 boundary, so the rest is inferred from the germline J gene. The V and J genes are TRBV19 and TRBJ1-4; 7 bases align to TRBD1. This CDR3 has 15 residues. Trimming removed 2 bases from V and 3 bases from J; junction bases left unmatched: 3. Per germline, CDR1 LNHDA and CDR2 SQIVND (reference sequence). The DNA read from the CDR3 is TGTGCCAGTAGTATACGCGGACAGGCTAATGAAAAA. Translating it yields CASSIRGQANEK. Given in full, the CDR3 is CASSIRGQANEKLFF.

This clone has ten or more counts. The read terminates 3 residues before the CDR3 end, so the remaining end is supplied by the germline J gene. This rearrangement joins TRBV13 to TRBJ1-2; 9 bases line up with TRBD1. The trim removed 3 bases at V and 5 bases at J, leaving 10 bases unmatched. Germline V gives CDR1 PRHDT, CDR2 FYEKMQ (reference sequence). The CDR3 has 16 amino acids. The CDR3 sequence is CASSFGGTGFGYGYTF. The CDR3 bases that were read are TGTGCCAGCAGCTTCGGCGGGACAGGGTTCGGGTATGGC.

Concerning this clone itself: Read sequence stops 3 residues before the CDR3 end, and the germline J gene provides the missing end. J is TRBJ2-7 and V is TRBV10-3; TRBD2 agrees at 10 bases. The CDR3 has 18 residues. CDR1 ENHRY and CDR2 SYGVKD come from the germline V gene. V lost 6 bases, J lost 2 bases, and 16 bases stayed unmatched. The sequenced part of the CDR3 DNA is TGTGCCATCAGGACGACGGAACCTAGCGGGAGCTTCACCTACGAG. This gives the protein CAIRTTEPSGSFTYE. The full-length CDR3 reads as CAIRTTEPSGSFTYEQYF.

This clone was seen ten or more times. The read gets to within 3 residues of the CDR3 end, and the germline J gene fills in the rest. The chain uses TRBV4-2 and TRBJ2-7; 7 nucleotides match TRBD1. Trimming cost V 2 bases and J 6 bases; bases outside gene matches: 7. The CDR3 has 14 residues. CDR1 and CDR2 from the germline V gene are LGHNA and YNFKEQ. CDR3 protein: CASSQRTGSGEQYF. The DNA read from the CDR3 is TGTGCCAGCAGCCAACGGACAGGATCTGGCGAG.

This clone was counted many times. The read gets to within 3 residues of the CDR3 end, and the germline J gene fills in the rest. This chain joins TRBV30 and TRBJ2-7; 8 positions match TRBD1. The germline CDR1 and CDR2 sequences are GTSNPN and SVGIG (reference sequence). The junction had 4 bases not matched to a gene; V was cut back by 0 bases and J by 3 bases. The CDR3 sequence is 14 residues long. CDR3 residues: CAWSVGTGHYEQYF. CDR3 DNA (partial): TGTGCCTGGAGTGTTGGGACAGGCCACTACGAG.

This clone was found many times. The CDR3 is cut off 3 residues early in the read; its end comes from the germline J gene. V gene TRBV5-1 combines with J gene TRBJ2-3, with 7 positions matching TRBD1. Germline lookup yields CDR1 SGHRS and CDR2 YFSETQ. Trimming took 4 bases from V and 0 from J; bases not matched to a gene: 14. The CDR3 consists of 18 residues. The sequenced part of the CDR3 DNA is TGCGCCAGCAGCCCTAACGTGGGACAGCCTCCAAGCACAGATACG. It is translated as CASSPNVGQPPSTDT. The whole CDR3 reads CASSPNVGQPPSTDTQYF. The variable domain in full, with the rest retrieved from reference TRBV5-1 and TRBJ2-3, is KAGVTQTPRYLIKTRGQQVTLSCSPISGHRSVSWYQQTPGQGLQFLFEYFSETQRNKGNFPGRFSGRQFSNSRSEMNVSTLELGDSALYLCASSPNVGQPPSTDTQYFGPGTRLTVL.